This T cell receptor (beta chain) originates from a study of blood T cell repertoires in COVID-19. In the study overall: From T cells, B-cell-depleted T cells, or PBMCs came the material, which was cDNA or gDNA.

Clones were read by immunoSEQ multiplex PCR, and TCRdb kept only the in-frame ones, dropping some. The sample shows roughly 55,000 clones, 86% of them seen only once. Trimming cost V 3 bases and J 1 base; bases outside gene matches: 1. CDR1 and CDR2 from the germline V gene are LNHDA and SQIVND (reference sequence). The CDR3 spans 15 residues. The sequenced material came from peripheral blood. This clonotype was obtained from a man in his 70s with active COVID-19. V is TRBV19 and J is TRBJ2-1, with 9 nucleotides matching TRBD1. The CDR3 DNA sequence: TGTGCCAGTAGTATCGGACAGGGGTCCTACAATGAGCAGTTCTTC. It codes for CASSIGQGSYNEQFF.